Presented here are 27 T cell receptor beta chains from one specimen sequenced in a study of cytomegalovirus exposure and HLA in healthy donors. The PCR employed 60 Vbeta primers together with 13 Jbeta primers. Measured with immunoSEQ multiplex PCR; TCRdb has only the in-frame clones, and not every one. The data contain about 190,000 clones, about 84% of them singletons. Sequencing was performed on PBMCs. The receptors shown here come from a man aged 50 or older in good health and CMV-seronegative.

V and J are TRBV11-3 and TRBJ2-2; TRBD1 agrees at 11 bases. V was clipped by 5 bases and J by 2 bases; unmatched bases: 1. Germline CDR1 SGHNT, CDR2 YENEEA. The CDR3 length is 15 residues. The CDR3 region has the DNA TGTGCCAGCAGCCGGACAGGGGGCAACACCGGGGAGCTGTTTTTT. It yields the protein CASSRTGGNTGELFF.

The rearrangement links TRBV5-1 to TRBJ1-1; D not certain. Germline loops: CDR1 SGHRS, CDR2 YFSETQ. The CDR3 totals 13 residues. Trimming left V 2 bases short and J 1 base short, with 6 bases between. DNA for the CDR3: TGCGCCAGCAGCTTTAACAGGAACACTGAAGCTTTCTTT. It specifies CASSFNRNTEAFF.

The sample holds one count of this clone. V is TRBV4-1 and J is TRBJ1-2; D is undetermined. Trimming stripped 0 bases from V and 4 bases from J, with 6 bases between. Germline V gene lookup returns CDR1 MGHRA and CDR2 YSYEKL. The CDR3 runs 13 residues. CDR3 DNA sequence: TGCGCCAGCAGCCAAGATTCGGGCTATGGCTACACCTTC. Translated: CASSQDSGYGYTF.

The rearrangement uses TRBV27 and TRBJ2-1; D remains ambiguous. V lost 2 bases, J lost 3 bases, and 11 bases lay in between. This CDR3 is 15 amino acids long. Germline-derived CDR1 and CDR2 are MNHEY and SMNVEV (reference sequence). The CDR3 is CASSLEPTHYNEQFF. The CDR3 DNA is TGTGCCAGCAGTTTAGAGCCGACTCACTACAATGAGCAGTTCTTC.

The chain couples TRBV7-9 to TRBJ2-7, with a possible D match to TRBD1 (6 bases). The CDR3 runs 14 residues. Germline-derived CDR1 and CDR2 are SEHNR and FQNEAQ (reference sequence). With 5 bases removed from V and 7 bases from J, the gap between germline ends came to 18 bases. This chain's CDR3 is CASSPGQQAGEQYF. In DNA, the CDR3 is TGTGCCAGCAGCCCGGGACAACAGGCAGGAGAGCAGTACTTC.

The gene calls are TRBV4-1 and TRBJ2-3, with TRBD2 matching 13 bases. The junction had 6 bases not matched to a gene; V was cut back by 9 bases and J by 0 bases. CDR3 length: 16 residues. Germline CDR1 is MGHRA and CDR2 is YSYEKL. CDR3: CASRETSGGSTDTQYF. For the CDR3, the DNA is TGCGCCAGTAGGGAGACTAGCGGGGGGAGCACAGATACGCAGTATTTT.

This chain's CDR3 is CASGTPYEQYF. The CDR3 DNA reads as TGTGCCAGCGGGACACCCTACGAGCAGTACTTC. V and J are TRBV7-9 and TRBJ2-7, with D possibly being TRBD1 (6 bases). The CDR3 totals 11 residues. Between the trimmed V and J ends, which lost 8 bases and 2 bases, there was a span of 7 bases. Germline CDR1 is SEHNR and CDR2 is FQNEAQ (reference sequence).

The chain couples TRBV5-1 to TRBJ2-7, with a tentative D call TRBD2 (5 bases). This CDR3 has 14 residues. Per germline, CDR1 SGHRS and CDR2 YFSETQ. Trimming stripped 4 bases from V and 0 bases from J, with 11 bases between. DNA of the CDR3: TGCGCCAGCAGCCCGGAGGCAACCTCCTACGAGCAGTACTTC. This codes for CASSPEATSYEQYF. The full variable domain, in which reference TRBV5-1 and TRBJ2-7 provide the parts outside the CDR3, is KAGVTQTPRYLIKTRGQQVTLSCSPISGHRSVSWYQQTPGQGLQFLFEYFSETQRNKGNFPGRFSGRQFSNSRSEMNVSTLELGDSALYLCASSPEATSYEQYFGPGTRLTVT.

The chain links TRBV15 to TRBJ2-7; D may be TRBD2 (5 bases). The V end lost 3 bases, the J end lost 4 bases, and 16 bases lay between the germline ends. Germline V gene sequence: CDR1 LNHNV, CDR2 YYDKDF (reference sequence). The CDR3 consists of 15 residues. The DNA of the CDR3 is TGTGCCACCAGCAGGATTCCGGACGGAGGTTACGAGCAGTACTTC. Translating gives CATSRIPDGGYEQYF. Complete variable domain (other parts from reference TRBV15 and TRBJ2-7): DAMVIQNPRYQVTQFGKPVTLSCSQTLNHNVMYWYQQKSSQAPKLLFHYYDKDFNNEADTPDNFQSRRPNTSFCFLDIRSPGLGDTAMYLCATSRIPDGGYEQYFGPGTRLTVT.

The V gene is TRBV6-1, the J gene TRBJ2-1; 8 bases match TRBD1. The CDR3 covers 11 residues. CDR1 is MNHNS and CDR2 is SASEGT in the germline V gene. J gave up 15 bases and V 4 bases, and 5 bases lay outside the gene matches. For the CDR3, the DNA is TGTGCCAGCAGTGGACAGGGGTCCCCGTTCTTC. Protein: CASSGQGSPFF.

The rearrangement uses TRBV7-9 and TRBJ1-1, with D possibly TRBD1 on 5 matching bases. CDR3 length: 13 residues. Germline CDR1 reads SEHNR; CDR2 reads FQNEAQ (reference sequence). Trimming stripped 3 bases from V and 1 base from J, with 6 bases between. The CDR3 reads CASSFQGNTEAFF. The CDR3 DNA is TGTGCCAGCAGCTTCCAGGGGAACACTGAAGCTTTCTTT.

The chain couples TRBV7-2 to TRBJ2-3; 8 bases line up with TRBD2. With 1 base clipped from V and 2 bases from J, the junction kept 11 bases outside the gene matches. The CDR3 length is 18 residues. Germline V lookup: CDR1 SGHTA, CDR2 FQGNSA. In DNA form, the CDR3 reads TGTGCCAGCAGCTTAGGTTGGTCGCGGGGGGCTTCCACAGATACGCAGTATTTT. This codes for CASSLGWSRGASTDTQYF.

This clone was seen once. The chain couples TRBV4-1 to TRBJ2-1, with D tentatively TRBD1 (6 bases). Germline assignment: CDR1 MGHRA and CDR2 YSYEKL. The CDR3 consists of 17 residues. Deletions cut 4 bases from V and 6 bases from J, with 22 bases between. The CDR3 nucleotides are TGCGCCAGCAGCCGTATGCACCGGGACATGAGAGGCAATGAGCAGTTCTTC. This gives the protein CASSRMHRDMRGNEQFF.

For the CDR3, the DNA is TGTGCCAGCAGCCTACAGATCTCAGGGGAGCAGTACTTC. The encoded protein is CASSLQISGEQYF. This chain joins TRBV27 and TRBJ2-7; tentatively, D is TRBD1 (5 bases). Germline CDR1 MNHEY, CDR2 SMNVEV (reference sequence). The V end lost 6 bases, the J end lost 7 bases, and 16 bases lay between the germline ends. The CDR3 covers 13 residues.

V is TRBV6-1 and J is TRBJ1-5; 7 nucleotides align to TRBD1. Germline lookup yields CDR1 MNHNS and CDR2 SASEGT. Trimming cost V 2 bases and J 2 bases; bases outside gene matches: 3. The CDR3 consists of 15 residues. CDR3 nucleotide sequence: TGTGCCAGCAGTGAACCAGGGGGTGGCAATCAGCCCCAGCATTTT. Encoded protein: CASSEPGGGNQPQHF.

Comments on this clone: One end of the junction fails to match germline, which may point to a read error. The J gene is TRBJ2-7, the V gene TRBV19, with D maybe TRBD1 (5 bases). The germline V gene encodes CDR1 LNHDA and CDR2 SQIVND (reference sequence). CDR3 length: 14 residues. This CDR3 reads CASSMGQGSYERYF. The CDR3 nucleotides read TGTGCCAGTAGTATGGGCCAGGGCTCCTACGAGCGGTACTTC. Full variable domain (rest looked up from reference TRBV19 and TRBJ2-7): DGGITQSPKYLFRKEGQNVTLSCEQNLNHDAMYWYRQDPGQGLRLIYYSQIVNDFQKGDIAEGYSVSREKKESFPLTVTSAQKNPTAFYLCASSMGQGSYERYFGPGTRLTVT.

There are a few counts of this clone. The chain carries TRBV7-2 and TRBJ2-5; 11 bases are shared with TRBD2. After removal of 6 bases from V and 3 bases from J, the junction contained 6 bases not matched to a gene. Germline CDR1 and CDR2: SGHTA and FQGNSA. This CDR3 has 15 amino acids. CDR3 sequence: CASSGRLAGKETQYF. The CDR3 coding sequence is TGTGCCAGCAGTGGGAGACTAGCGGGGAAAGAGACCCAGTACTTC. The full variable domain, with the rest looked up from reference TRBV7-2 and TRBJ2-5, is GAGVSQSPSNKVTEKGKDVELRCDPISGHTALYWYRQSLGQGLEFLIYFQGNSAPDKSGLPSDRFSAERTGGSVSTLTIQRTQQEDSAVYLCASSGRLAGKETQYFGPGTRLLVL.

This clone was seen more than once but under ten times. V usage is TRBV5-8 and J usage is TRBJ1-1; no definite D call. The germline V gene has CDR1 SGHTS and CDR2 YDEGEE. Trimming took 3 bases from V and 3 from J, leaving 3 bases between them. The CDR3 consists of 11 residues. The CDR3 DNA follows: TGTGCCAGCAGCTCCTACACTGAAGCTTTCTTT. Amino acids: CASSSYTEAFF.

The genes are TRBV4-3 and TRBJ1-1, with 10 bases lining up with TRBD1. The CDR3 length is 15 residues. V dropped 0 bases and J dropped 10; count of bases not matched to a gene: 8. Germline CDR1 reads LGHNA; CDR2 reads YSLEER. The CDR3 DNA reads TGCGCCAGCAGCCAAGATGAGACAGGGGGCGCGGGAGCTTTCTTT. Translated: CASSQDETGGAGAFF.

This chain joins TRBV11-2 and TRBJ1-5, with D possibly TRBD1 on 5 matching bases. V lost 3 bases and J lost 4, with 10 bases in between. CDR1 SGHAT and CDR2 FQNNGV come from the germline V gene. This CDR3 contains 14 residues. The CDR3 DNA reads as TGTGCCAGCAGCTTCGGGCAGGGTAATCAGCCCCAGCATTTT. It translates to CASSFGQGNQPQHF. Based on the CDR3 plus reference TRBV11-2 and TRBJ1-5, the full variable domain is EAGVAQSPRYKIIEKRQSVAFWCNPISGHATLYWYQQILGQGPKLLIQFQNNGVVDDSQLPKDRFSAERLKGVDSTLKIQPAKLEDSAVYLCASSFGQGNQPQHFGDGTRLSIL.

This chain uses TRBV25-1 with TRBJ2-3, with TRBD1 identical over 9 bases. Germline trimming cut 3 bases from V and 2 bases from J; bases unmatched to any gene: 9. In germline, CDR1 is MGHDK, CDR2 SYGVNS. The CDR3 extends over 17 amino acids. In DNA form, the CDR3 reads TGTGCCAGCAGTGACCCCGGGACAGGGATAATCACAGATACGCAGTATTTT. Its translation is CASSDPGTGIITDTQYF.

This sequence joins TRBV19 and TRBJ2-5, with 9 bases lining up with TRBD2. The germline gives CDR1 LNHDA, CDR2 SQIVND (reference sequence). This CDR3 contains 16 residues. With V trimmed by 3 bases and J by 5 bases, 10 bases remained unmatched. CDR3 sequence: CASSIVGGGAWETQYF. The DNA for the CDR3 is TGTGCCAGTAGTATTGTTGGCGGGGGGGCGTGGGAGACCCAGTACTTC. Using reference TRBV19 and TRBJ2-5 for the parts outside the CDR3, the full variable domain is DGGITQSPKYLFRKEGQNVTLSCEQNLNHDAMYWYRQDPGQGLRLIYYSQIVNDFQKGDIAEGYSVSREKKESFPLTVTSAQKNPTAFYLCASSIVGGGAWETQYFGPGTRLLVL.

This sequence joins TRBV5-1 and TRBJ2-1; tentative D call: TRBD1 (5 bases). The V gene's germline CDR1 is SGHRS and CDR2 YFSETQ. The CDR3 is 15 amino acids. Trimming removed 4 bases from V and 0 bases from J, with 11 bases in between. The CDR3 region is CASSTTESSYNEQFF. The DNA of the CDR3 is TGCGCCAGCAGCACGACAGAGAGCTCCTACAATGAGCAGTTCTTC.

This chain uses TRBV27 with TRBJ2-1, with TRBD2 identical over 9 bases. The germline V gene has CDR1 MNHEY and CDR2 SMNVEV (reference sequence). CDR3 size: 13 residues. This chain's CDR3 is CASREGAYNEQFF. In nucleotides, the CDR3 is TGTGCTTCGCGGGAGGGGGCCTACAATGAGCAGTTCTTC.

This clone has only a few counts. For the CDR3, the DNA is TGTGCCAGCAGCCCCACGGGACAAGAGACCCAGTACTTC. This translates into CASSPTGQETQYF. J is TRBJ2-5 and V is TRBV2; perhaps TRBD2 as D (5 bases). The CDR3 runs 13 residues. V shed 6 bases and J shed 2 bases, with 10 bases lying between them. From germline, CDR1 is SNHLY and CDR2 FYNNEI. The complete variable domain, with remaining parts taken from reference TRBV2 and TRBJ2-5, reads EPEVTQTPSHQVTQMGQEVILRCVPISNHLYFYWYRQILGQKVEFLVSFYNNEISEKSEIFDDQFSVERPDGSNFTLKIRSTKLEDSAMYFCASSPTGQETQYFGPGTRLLVL.

The chain is built from TRBV19 and TRBJ2-1; 7 positions match TRBD1. After removal of 5 bases from V and 6 bases from J, the junction contained 7 bases not matched to a gene. This CDR3 contains 14 residues. The germline V gene has CDR1 LNHDA and CDR2 SQIVND (reference sequence). Here the CDR3 DNA reads TGTGCCAGTAGTGTTCTTGACAGGGCCAATGAGCAGTTCTTC. It is translated as CASSVLDRANEQFF.

The chain uses TRBV29-1 and TRBJ1-1; D ambiguous. Trimming stripped 2 bases from V and 6 bases from J, with 10 bases between. The CDR3 runs to 12 residues. The germline gives CDR1 SQVTM, CDR2 ANQGSEA. The CDR3 sequence: CSVEREGSEAFF. The CDR3 DNA sequence: TGCAGCGTTGAAAGGGAGGGCTCTGAAGCTTTCTTT.